This T cell receptor beta chain was found in a study of regulatory T cells in long-lasting Graves disease. As to time point: newly diagnosed GD, antithyroid drugs for less than 3 months. From RNA extracted from PBMCs, the TCR library was made. This CDR3 region has 12 residues. CDR1 is MDHEN and CDR2 is SYDVKM in the germline V gene. Trimming cost V 5 bases and J 9 bases, with 12 bases left between them. Arm-PCR of CDR3 regions and iRepertoire HTBI primers were used to build TCR beta libraries. A single record per CDR3 protein comes from TCRdb applying MiXCR to the multiplex PCR reads. The data show 360,000 or so distinct CDR3 sequences, approximately 15% seen once. This clonotype came up many times. These data are also associated with another study on T cells in Graves' hyperthyroidism and ophthalmopathy. From that report: If no ophthalmopathy progression occurred within 18 months, Graves' hyperthyroidism was stable. It was a median around 6 months before onset that the model predicted ophthalmopathy.

The sequence was collected from a man in his forties or fifties with Graves disease. Material: peripheral blood mononuclear cells (PBMCs), obtained at new diagnosis, from a patient treated with antithyroid drugs. The gene calls are TRBV28 and TRBJ2-3; D is perhaps TRBD2 (5 bases). The CDR3 is CASSETDYTQYF. The CDR3 DNA reads as TGTGCCAGCAGTGAGACTGACTACACGCAGTATTTT. Full variable domain (missing parts from reference TRBV28 and TRBJ2-3): DVKVTQSSRYLVKRTGEKVFLECVQDMDHENMFWYRQDPGLGLRLIYFSYDVKMKEKGDIPEGYSVSREKKERFSLILESASTNQTSMYLCASSETDYTQYFGPGTRLTVL.